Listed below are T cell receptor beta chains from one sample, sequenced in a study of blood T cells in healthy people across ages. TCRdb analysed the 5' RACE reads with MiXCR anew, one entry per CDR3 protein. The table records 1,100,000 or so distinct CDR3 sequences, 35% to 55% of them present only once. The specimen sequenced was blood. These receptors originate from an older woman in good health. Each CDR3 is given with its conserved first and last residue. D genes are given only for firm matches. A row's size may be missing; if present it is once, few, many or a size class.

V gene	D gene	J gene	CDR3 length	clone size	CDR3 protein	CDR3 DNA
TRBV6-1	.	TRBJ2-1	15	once	CASGGASGSYNEQFF	TGTGCCAGCGGGGGGGCTTCGGGGTCCTACAATGAGCAGTTCTTC
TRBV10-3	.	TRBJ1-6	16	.	CAISESVQGRNSPLHF	TGTGCCATCAGTGAGTCTGTACAGGGCAGGAATTCACCCCTCCACTTT
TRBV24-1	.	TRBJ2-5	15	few	CATSEGSGPKETQYF	TGTGCCACCAGTGAGGGTAGCGGCCCAAAAGAGACCCAGTACTTC
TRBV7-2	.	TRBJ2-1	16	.	CASSSVWELRYNEQFF	TGTGCCAGCAGCTCAGTTTGGGAATTGCGATACAATGAGCAGTTCTTC
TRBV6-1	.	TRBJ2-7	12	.	CASNREYYEQYF	TGTGCCAGCAACAGGGAGTACTACGAGCAGTACTTC
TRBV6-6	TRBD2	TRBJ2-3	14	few	CASSETSGTNTQYF	TGTGCCAGCAGTGAGACTAGCGGGACAAATACGCAGTATTTT
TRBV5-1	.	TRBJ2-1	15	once	CASRETGRTNNEQFF	TGCGCCAGCAGAGAAACCGGGAGAACCAACAATGAGCAGTTCTTC
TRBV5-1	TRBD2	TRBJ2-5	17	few	CASSFTLAGVAKETQYF	TGCGCCAGCAGCTTCACTCTAGCGGGAGTCGCAAAAGAGACCCAGTACTTC
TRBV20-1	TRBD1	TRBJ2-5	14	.	CALGQGGGLETQYF	TGCGCTCTAGGACAGGGAGGAGGGTTGGAGACCCAGTACTTC
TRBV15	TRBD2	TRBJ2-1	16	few	CATSSDALAGIDEQFF	TGTGCCACCAGCAGCGACGCCCTAGCGGGTATCGATGAGCAGTTCTTC
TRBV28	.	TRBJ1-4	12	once	CASSLSDGKLFF	TGTGCCAGCAGTTTATCTGATGGAAAACTGTTTTTT
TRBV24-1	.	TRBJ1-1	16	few	CATSDPLTGSNTEAFF	TGTGCCACCAGTGACCCACTGACAGGTTCGAACACTGAAGCTTTCTTT
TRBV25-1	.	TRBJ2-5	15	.	CASSELTGIGETQYF	TGTGCCAGCAGTGAACTCACAGGGATTGGAGAGACCCAGTACTTC
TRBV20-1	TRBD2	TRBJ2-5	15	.	CSATDPSGRYETQYF	TGCAGTGCTACCGACCCAAGCGGGAGATATGAGACCCAGTACTTC
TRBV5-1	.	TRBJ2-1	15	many	CASSLVSGFNNEQFF	TGCGCCAGCAGCTTGGTCTCGGGGTTTAACAATGAGCAGTTCTTC
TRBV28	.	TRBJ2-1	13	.	CASSSGPSGEQFF	TGTGCCAGCAGTTCGGGCCCTTCGGGTGAGCAGTTCTTC
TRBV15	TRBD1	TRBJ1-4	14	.	CATSGGTGLEKLFF	TGTGCCACCAGCGGCGGGACAGGCCTAGAAAAACTGTTTTTT
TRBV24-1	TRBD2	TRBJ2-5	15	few	CATSVPSGNRETQYF	TGTGCCACCAGTGTTCCTAGCGGGAATAGGGAGACCCAGTACTTC
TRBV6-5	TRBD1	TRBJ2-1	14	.	CASSADRGLDEQFF	TGTGCCAGCAGCGCGGACAGGGGGCTAGACGAGCAGTTCTTC
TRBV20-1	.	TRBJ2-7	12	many	CSARDRGYEQYF	TGCAGTGCTAGAGATCGAGGCTACGAGCAGTACTTC
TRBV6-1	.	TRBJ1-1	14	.	CASTVHGENTEAFF	TGTGCCAGCACCGTACACGGAGAAAACACTGAAGCTTTCTTT
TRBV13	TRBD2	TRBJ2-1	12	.	CASSRGVDEQFF	TGTGCCAGCAGCCGGGGGGTGGATGAGCAGTTCTTC
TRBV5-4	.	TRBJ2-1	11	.	CASSFSIEQFF	TGTGCCAGCAGCTTCTCTATTGAGCAGTTCTTC
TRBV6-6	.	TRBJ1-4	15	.	CASSLWDIRGEKLFF	TGTGCCAGCAGTCTATGGGACATCCGTGGGGAAAAACTGTTTTTT
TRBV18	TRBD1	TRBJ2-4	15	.	CASSPWGQGANEQYF	TGTGCCAGCTCACCGTGGGGACAGGGGGCGAATGAGCAGTACTTC
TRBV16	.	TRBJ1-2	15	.	CASSQDQGSPDGYTF	TGTGCCAGCAGTCAGGACCAAGGGTCCCCCGATGGCTACACCTTC
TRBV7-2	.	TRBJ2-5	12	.	CASSRTQETRYF	TGTGCCAGTTCACGTACCCAAGAGACCCGGTACTTC
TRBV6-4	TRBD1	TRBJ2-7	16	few	CASSDSGQGAVYEQYF	TGTGCCAGCAGTGACTCGGGACAGGGGGCGGTCTACGAGCAGTACTTC
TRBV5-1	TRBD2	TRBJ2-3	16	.	CASSLDSGSGTDTQYF	TGCGCCAGCAGCTTGGATAGCGGGAGTGGAACAGATACGCAGTATTTT
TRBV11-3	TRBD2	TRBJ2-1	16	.	CASSLESSGSYHEQFF	TGTGCCAGCAGCTTAGAATCTAGCGGGAGTTATCATGAGCAGTTCTTC
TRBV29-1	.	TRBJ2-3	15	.	CSLTSARRALDTQYF	TGCAGCCTGACCTCCGCGAGGAGGGCGTTAGATACGCAGTATTTT
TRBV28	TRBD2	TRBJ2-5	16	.	CASSLWGGTSAETQYF	TGTGCCAGCAGTTTATGGGGCGGGACTAGCGCTGAGACCCAGTACTTC
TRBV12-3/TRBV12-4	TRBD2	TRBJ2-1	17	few	CASSSPWTSGKRSEQFF	TGTGCCAGCAGTTCACCTTGGACTAGCGGGAAGAGGTCTGAGCAGTTCTTC
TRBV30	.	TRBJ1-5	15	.	CAWSAGMDSNQPQHF	TGTGCCTGGAGTGCAGGAATGGATAGCAATCAGCCCCAGCATTTT
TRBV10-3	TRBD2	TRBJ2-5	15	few	CAISESGTTQETQYF	TGTGCCATCAGTGAGTCGGGGACTACGCAAGAGACCCAGTACTTC
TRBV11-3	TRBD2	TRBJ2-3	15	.	CASAIAGGPGDTQYF	TGTGCCAGCGCCATAGCGGGAGGGCCCGGAGATACGCAGTATTTT
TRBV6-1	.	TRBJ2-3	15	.	CASSELASSTDTQYF	TGTGCCAGCAGTGAACTAGCGTCGAGCACAGATACGCAGTATTTT
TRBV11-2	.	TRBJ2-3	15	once	CASSFLGRRTDTQYF	TGTGCCAGCAGCTTTCTGGGACGCCGCACAGATACGCAGTATTTT
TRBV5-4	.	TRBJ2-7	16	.	CASTLRGGTGSYEQYF	TGTGCCAGCACCCTACGCGGGGGGACAGGTTCATACGAGCAGTACTTC
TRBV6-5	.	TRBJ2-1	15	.	CASSYLAASHNEQFF	TGTGCCAGCAGTTACCTTGCGGCTAGCCACAATGAGCAGTTCTTC
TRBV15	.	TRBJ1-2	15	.	CASHDGDLRFSGYTF	TGTGCCTCACACGACGGTGACCTGAGGTTTTCGGGCTACACCTTC
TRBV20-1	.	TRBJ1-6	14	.	CSAWEKGPGSPLHF	TGCAGTGCATGGGAGAAGGGGCCTGGTTCACCCCTCCACTTT
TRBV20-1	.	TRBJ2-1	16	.	CSAREAWGGSYNEQFF	TGCAGTGCTAGAGAAGCTTGGGGCGGCTCCTACAATGAGCAGTTCTTC
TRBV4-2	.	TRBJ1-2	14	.	CASSLEDSAYGYTF	TGTGCCAGCAGCCTTGAGGACAGCGCCTATGGCTACACCTTC
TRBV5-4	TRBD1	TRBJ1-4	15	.	CASSLVGQGDEKLFF	TGTGCCAGCAGCTTGGTGGGACAGGGGGATGAAAAACTGTTTTTT
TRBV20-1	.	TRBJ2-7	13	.	CSARARFLYEQYF	TGCAGTGCTAGAGCGCGGTTCCTCTACGAGCAGTACTTC
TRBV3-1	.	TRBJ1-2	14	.	CASSPWDPGYGYTF	TGTGCCAGCAGCCCCTGGGACCCAGGCTATGGCTACACCTTC
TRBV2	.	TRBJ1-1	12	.	CASSDRYTEAFF	TGTGCCAGCAGTGATCGGTACACTGAAGCTTTCTTT
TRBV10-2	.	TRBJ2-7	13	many	CASSAHRAYEQYF	TGCGCCAGCAGTGCTCACAGGGCCTACGAGCAGTACTTC
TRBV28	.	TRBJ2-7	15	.	CASRRTGSNTYEQYF	TGTGCCAGCAGACGAACAGGGAGCAATACCTACGAGCAGTACTTC
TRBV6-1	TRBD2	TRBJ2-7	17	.	CASNLGGGTSGINEQYF	TGTGCCAGCAATCTCGGGGGGGGGACTAGCGGGATAAACGAGCAGTACTTC
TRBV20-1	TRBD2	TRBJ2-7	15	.	CSARESGTSGYEQYF	TGCAGTGCTAGAGAGTCCGGGACTAGCGGGTACGAGCAGTACTTC
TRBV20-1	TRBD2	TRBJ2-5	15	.	CSAREVAGYSETQYF	TGCAGTGCTAGAGAGGTAGCGGGGTATTCGGAGACCCAGTACTTC
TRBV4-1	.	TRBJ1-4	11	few	CASSQEGLLFF	TGCGCCAGCAGCCAAGAAGGGCTACTGTTTTTT
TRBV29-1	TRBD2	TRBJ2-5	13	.	CSVDVGGSNEQYF	TGCAGCGTTGATGTGGGCGGGAGCAATGAGCAGTACTTC